A selection of T cell receptor beta chains follows, all from one sample in a study of beta chain features in type 1 diabetes. Profiling relied on immunoSEQ multiplex PCR, and the TCRdb table lists in-frame clones only, not all of them. The repertoire holds some 700,000 clones, about an eighth seen once, with less than 0.025% in the top ten. Sequences were obtained from naive CD4+ T cells from blood. These receptors were collected from a man aged 18 to 35 with type 1 diabetes. Both conserved end residues are part of each CDR3. D genes are given only for firm matches. Part of the rows lack a size; the others show once, few, many or a class for expanded clones.

V: TRBV6-1; J: TRBJ1-1; D: NA; length: 13; size: NA; CDR3: CASSLVGNTEAFF; DNA: TGTGCCAGCAGTCTGGTGGGGAACACTGAAGCTTTCTTT
V: TRBV19; J: TRBJ2-3; D: NA; length: 12; size: NA; CDR3: CASGGRADTQYF; DNA: TGTGCCAGTGGGGGCCGCGCAGATACGCAGTATTTT
V: TRBV10-3; J: TRBJ1-5; D: NA; length: 12; size: few; CDR3: CAISDPPQPQHF; DNA: TGTGCCATCAGTGATCCCCCTCAGCCCCAGCATTTT
V: TRBV19; J: TRBJ1-5; D: NA; length: 15; size: NA; CDR3: CASSVNRAGNQPQHF; DNA: TGTGCCAGTAGTGTTAACAGGGCTGGCAATCAGCCCCAGCATTTT
V: TRBV11-3; J: TRBJ1-1; D: NA; length: 13; size: NA; CDR3: CASSLSPDTEAFF; DNA: TGTGCCAGCAGCTTATCCCCGGACACTGAAGCTTTCTTT
V: TRBV5-1; J: TRBJ1-4; D: TRBD1; length: 15; size: NA; CDR3: CASSLDGQGAEKLFF; DNA: TGCGCCAGCAGCTTGGACGGACAGGGGGCTGAAAAACTGTTTTTT
V: TRBV28; J: TRBJ2-7; D: NA; length: 14; size: NA; CDR3: CASSAGWTHDEQYF; DNA: TGTGCCAGCAGTGCAGGGTGGACACATGACGAGCAGTACTTC
V: TRBV30; J: TRBJ1-2; D: NA; length: 19; size: NA; CDR3: CAWSVRQDRKRAGAYGYTF; DNA: TGTGCCTGGAGTGTACGACAGGACAGAAAACGTGCCGGTGCCTATGGCTACACCTTC
V: TRBV30; J: TRBJ2-1; D: TRBD1; length: 14; size: few; CDR3: CAWIRDRGMNEQFF; DNA: TGTGCCTGGATAAGGGACAGGGGGATGAATGAGCAGTTCTTC
V: TRBV6-1; J: TRBJ1-6; D: NA; length: 14; size: NA; CDR3: CASISTGYNSPLHF; DNA: TGTGCCAGCATCAGTACGGGATATAATTCACCCCTCCACTTT
V: TRBV2; J: TRBJ1-6; D: TRBD1; length: 13; size: NA; CDR3: CASTDRDGSPLHF; DNA: TGTGCCAGCACGGACAGGGATGGTTCACCCCTCCACTTT
V: TRBV19; J: TRBJ1-1; D: NA; length: 16; size: few; CDR3: CASSIPLRGGNTEAFF; DNA: TGTGCCAGTAGTATCCCCCTTCGGGGAGGGAACACTGAAGCTTTCTTT
V: TRBV6-5; J: TRBJ1-1; D: NA; length: 14; size: few; CDR3: CASSYGGMETEAFF; DNA: TGTGCCAGCAGTTACGGGGGAATGGAAACTGAAGCTTTCTTT
V: TRBV30; J: TRBJ1-3; D: NA; length: 14; size: few; CDR3: CAWMTGGVGNTIYF; DNA: TGTGCCTGGATGACGGGAGGGGTTGGAAACACCATATATTTT
V: TRBV5-1; J: TRBJ2-7; D: NA; length: 12; size: NA; CDR3: CASSFNGYEQYF; DNA: TGCGCCAGCAGCTTTAACGGTTACGAGCAGTACTTC
V: TRBV7-9; J: TRBJ1-2; D: NA; length: 13; size: NA; CDR3: CASSSDTLYGYTF; DNA: TGTGCCAGCAGCTCCGACACTCTCTATGGCTACACCTTC
V: TRBV28; J: TRBJ2-7; D: NA; length: 15; size: few; CDR3: CASSTSRMDSYEQYF; DNA: TGTGCCAGCAGTACCTCGCGGATGGACTCCTACGAGCAGTACTTC
V: TRBV30; J: TRBJ1-5; D: NA; length: 13; size: few; CDR3: CAWSAQGSQPQHF; DNA: TGTGCCTGGAGTGCCCAAGGGTCCCAGCCCCAGCATTTT
V: TRBV9; J: TRBJ1-4; D: TRBD1; length: 15; size: few; CDR3: CASSVALGQNEKLFF; DNA: TGTGCCAGCAGCGTAGCTTTGGGACAGAATGAAAAACTGTTTTTT
V: TRBV25-1; J: TRBJ1-1; D: TRBD1; length: 13; size: NA; CDR3: CASRDRENTEAFF; DNA: TGTGCCAGCAGGGACAGGGAGAACACTGAAGCTTTCTTT
V: TRBV5-4; J: TRBJ2-2; D: NA; length: 12; size: few; CDR3: CASSLNTGELFF; DNA: TGTGCCAGCAGCCTGAACACCGGGGAGCTGTTTTTT
V: TRBV28; J: TRBJ2-1; D: NA; length: 15; size: few; CDR3: CASSLALGRYNEQFF; DNA: TGTGCCAGCAGTTTGGCTCTAGGTCGCTACAATGAGCAGTTCTTC
V: TRBV5-6; J: TRBJ2-3; D: TRBD1; length: 15; size: few; CDR3: CASSLDRGSTDTQYF; DNA: TGTGCCAGCAGCTTGGACAGGGGGAGCACAGATACGCAGTATTTT